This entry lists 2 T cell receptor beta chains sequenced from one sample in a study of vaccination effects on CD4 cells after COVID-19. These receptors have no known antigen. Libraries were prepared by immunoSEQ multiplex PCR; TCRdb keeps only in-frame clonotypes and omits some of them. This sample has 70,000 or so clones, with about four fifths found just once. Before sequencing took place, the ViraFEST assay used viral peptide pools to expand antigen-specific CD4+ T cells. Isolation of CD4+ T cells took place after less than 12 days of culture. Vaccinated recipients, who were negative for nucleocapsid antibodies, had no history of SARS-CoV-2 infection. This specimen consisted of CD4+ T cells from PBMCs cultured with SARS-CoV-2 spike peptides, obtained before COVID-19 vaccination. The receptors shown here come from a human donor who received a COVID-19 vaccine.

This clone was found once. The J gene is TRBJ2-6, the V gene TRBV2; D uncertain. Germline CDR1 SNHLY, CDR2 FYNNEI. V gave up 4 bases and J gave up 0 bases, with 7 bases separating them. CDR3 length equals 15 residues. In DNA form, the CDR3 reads TGTGCCAGCAGTGTGATCCCCTCTGGGGCCAACGTCCTGACTTTC. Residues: CASSVIPSGANVLTF.

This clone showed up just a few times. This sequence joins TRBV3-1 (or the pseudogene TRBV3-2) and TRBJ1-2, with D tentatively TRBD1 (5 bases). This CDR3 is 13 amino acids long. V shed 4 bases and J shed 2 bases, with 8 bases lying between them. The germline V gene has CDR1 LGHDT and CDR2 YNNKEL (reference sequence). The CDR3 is CASSRQLNYGYTF. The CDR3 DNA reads TGTGCCAGCAGCCGACAGCTGAACTATGGCTACACCTTC.